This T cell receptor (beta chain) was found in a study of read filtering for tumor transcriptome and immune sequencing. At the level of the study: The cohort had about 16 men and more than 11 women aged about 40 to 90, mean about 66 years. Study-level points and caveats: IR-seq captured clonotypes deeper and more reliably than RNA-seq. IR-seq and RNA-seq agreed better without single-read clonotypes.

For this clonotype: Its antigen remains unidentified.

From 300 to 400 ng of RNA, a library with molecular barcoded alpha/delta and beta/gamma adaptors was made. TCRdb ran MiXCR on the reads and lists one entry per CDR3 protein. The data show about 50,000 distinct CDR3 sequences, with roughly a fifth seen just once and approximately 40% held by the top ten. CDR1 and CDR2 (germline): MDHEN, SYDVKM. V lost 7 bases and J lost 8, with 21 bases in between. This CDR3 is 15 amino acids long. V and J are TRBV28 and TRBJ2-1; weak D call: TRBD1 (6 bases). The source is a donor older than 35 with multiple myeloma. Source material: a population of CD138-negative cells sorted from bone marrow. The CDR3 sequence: CASIFLQGRRDEQFF. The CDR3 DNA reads TGTGCCAGCATTTTTCTCCAGGGGCGCCGCGATGAGCAGTTCTTC.